This T cell receptor (beta chain) originates from a study of vaccination effects on CD4 cells after COVID-19. The study's findings and limits: Relatively few convalescent patients took part in the study, which had no early post-infection timepoints.

ViraFEST used viral peptide pools to expand antigen-specific CD4+ T cells before sequencing. Investigators separated out CD4+ T cells once more than nine days of culture had passed. Vaccine recipients, nucleocapsid antibody negative, had no prior SARS-CoV-2 infection. Culturing of a few million PBMC per well took place with about 9 IU/ml IL-2 and around 10 ug/ml peptides. Both day 3 and day 7 saw half the medium replaced with IL-2 medium. The protocol was immunoSEQ multiplex PCR, while the TCRdb copy is restricted to in-frame clones and leaves out a portion. The table lists around 63,000 clones, 60% to 80% of them singletons. A word on this clone: The antigen is unknown.

Per germline, CDR1 SGDLS and CDR2 YYNGEE. With 3 bases removed from V and 0 bases from J, the gap between germline ends came to 9 bases. The length of the CDR3 is 14 residues. The gene calls are TRBV9 and TRBJ1-2; D is uncertain. This clonotype was sampled from a human donor who received a COVID-19 vaccine. The sample consisted of CD4+ T cells from PBMCs cultured with HCoV-OC43 spike peptides, taken before COVID-19 vaccination. Sample subset: HCoV-OC43 spike overlapping peptide pool stimulation. The CDR3 DNA reads TGTGCCAGCAGCGCCCTTAGCTCTAACTATGGCTACACCTTC. This codes for CASSALSSNYGYTF.